The present T cell receptor (beta chain) was sequenced within a study of shared clonotypes between healthy human individuals. The CDR3 consists of 16 residues. CDR1 GTSNPN and CDR2 SVGIG come from the germline V gene (reference sequence). V was cut by 0 bases and J by 0 bases, with 12 bases left in between. Libraries were prepared by immunoSEQ multiplex PCR; TCRdb keeps only in-frame clonotypes and omits some of them. The data contain about 1 million clones, around 75% of them singletons. Specimen: memory CD4+ T cells sorted from blood. Documented subset: CD45RA-negative fraction. The chain recombines TRBV30 with TRBJ1-3; D uncertain. The clonotype was recovered from a man between 18 and 29 years old in good health. The CDR3: CAWSVALQSSGNTIYF. The CDR3, as DNA: TGTGCCTGGAGTGTGGCCTTACAGAGCTCTGGAAACACCATATATTTT. The variable domain in full, with the rest retrieved from reference TRBV30 and TRBJ1-3, is SQTIHQWPATLVQPVGSPLSLECTVEGTSNPNLYWYRQAAGRGLQLLFYSVGIGQISSEVPQNLSASRPQDRQFILSSKKLLLSDSGFYLCAWSVALQSSGNTIYFGEGSWLTVV.